This T cell receptor beta chain was documented in a study of cytomegalovirus exposure and HLA in healthy donors. Notes on the study in general: Later analysis identified a missense DCLRE1C variant that was linked to TCR beta V- and J-gene trimming.

From germline, CDR1 is SGHTA and CDR2 FQGNSA. V shed 2 bases and J shed 5 bases, with 12 bases lying between them. The CDR3 has 14 residues. Researchers ran the PCR with 60 Vbeta and 13 Jbeta primers. Here immunoSEQ multiplex PCR was the method, and the copy in TCRdb shows in-frame clones only, minus some. The sample gives about 160,000 clones, around four fifths of which show up once; about 1.3% is in the top ten. The table lists this clone with a few counts. Its antigen is as yet unknown. The chain links TRBV7-2 to TRBJ2-5; TRBD1 is a possible D gene (5 bases). Sample: PBMCs. The TCR was taken from a man aged 30 to 39 in good health and CMV-seronegative. CDR3 in amino acids: CASSLTGYRETQYF. In nucleotides, the CDR3 is TGTGCCAGCAGCTTAACGGGCTACAGGGAGACCCAGTACTTC.